The source of this T cell receptor (beta chain) is a study of graft-versus-host responses after intestinal transplantation. Background on the study: After anti-thymocyte globulin induction, recipients took tacrolimus and steroids for 2 to 3 years. Study conclusions and caveats: Graft-donor T cell macrochimerism in patients accompanied high graft-versus-host to host-versus-graft clonal ratios in allografts. GvH clones occurred in recipient marrow; some first appeared in ileum or blood.

With 3 bases clipped from V and 0 bases from J, the junction kept 7 bases outside the gene matches. This CDR3 has 17 residues. Germline V gives CDR1 LGHNA, CDR2 YSLEER. The protocol was immunoSEQ multiplex PCR, while the TCRdb copy is restricted to in-frame clones and leaves out a portion. Of approximately 90,000 clones detected, about 93% appear once; the ten largest clones hold roughly 2%. This clone was recorded only once. The antigen is unknown. The source material was unstimulated CD8+ T cells sorted from spleen or lymph node cells, sampled before intestinal transplant. The TCR originated in a human donor who received an intestinal transplant. This chain links TRBV4-3 with TRBJ1-2; 10 bases are shared with TRBD1. DNA for the CDR3: TGCGCCAGCAGCCAGGTAGCCGGGACAGGGGCTAACTATGGCTACACCTTC. Residues: CASSQVAGTGANYGYTF.